Below, 19 T cell receptor beta chains from the same sample are listed, as sequenced in a study of T cell responses to AZD1222 COVID-19 vaccine. TCRdb's copy holds only in-frame clones and misses some; the assay was immunoSEQ multiplex PCR. Of almost 95,000 clones in the sample, about 85% are singletons; the top ten hold over 3.5%. Sample: peripheral blood, taken 28 days after the second AZD1222 dose. Source of these receptors: an adult who received the AZD1222 COVID-19 vaccine.

This clone has just a few counts. The V gene is TRBV5-4, the J gene TRBJ1-1; 8 bases agree with TRBD1. Germline-derived CDR1 and CDR2 are SGHNT and YYREEE (reference sequence). This CDR3 spans 15 amino acids. V dropped 0 bases and J dropped 7; count of bases not matched to a gene: 8. The CDR3 bases are TGTGCCAGCAGCTTGGAACTCGGGACAGGCGATGAAGCTTTCTTT. Residues: CASSLELGTGDEAFF.

The chain couples TRBV6-6 to TRBJ2-7; the match to TRBD2 covers 9 bases. Germline trimming cut 5 bases from V and 0 bases from J; bases unmatched to any gene: 8. Per germline, CDR1 MNHNY and CDR2 SVGAGI (reference sequence). This CDR3 comprises 16 residues. The CDR3 DNA follows: TGTGCCAGCAGTGCACCTAGCGGGGTAAGCTCCTACGAGCAGTACTTC. Residues: CASSAPSGVSSYEQYF.

The chain is built from TRBV4-2 and TRBJ2-3; no definite D call. The CDR3 runs 14 residues. CDR1 and CDR2 from the germline V gene are LGHNA and YNFKEQ. Trimming stripped 3 bases from V and 2 bases from J, with 9 bases between. For the CDR3, the DNA is TGTGCCAGCAGCCAGCGGAGCCTCACAGATACGCAGTATTTT. Its translation is CASSQRSLTDTQYF.

The J gene is TRBJ2-3, the V gene TRBV7-3, with 7 bases lining up with TRBD1. The CDR3 spans 15 residues. After removal of 3 bases from V and 4 bases from J, the junction contained 7 bases not matched to a gene. Germline values: CDR1 SGHTA, CDR2 FQGTGA. CDR3 sequence: CASSLSTGAADTQYF. The CDR3 bases are TGTGCCAGCAGCTTGTCTACAGGGGCGGCAGATACGCAGTATTTT.

This chain links TRBV7-2 with TRBJ2-3, with 7 bases identical to TRBD1. CDR3 size: 15 residues. Germline V gene sequence: CDR1 SGHTA, CDR2 FQGNSA. V lost 1 base, J lost 4 bases, and 5 bases stayed unmatched. In DNA form, the CDR3 reads TGTGCCAGCAGCTTAGTGAGAGGGGGCGCAGATACGCAGTATTTT. Translation gives CASSLVRGGADTQYF.

The chain links TRBV2 to TRBJ1-5, with D unresolved. CDR3 size: 16 residues. V was trimmed by 5 bases and J by 4 bases, leaving 18 bases between them. Germline CDR1 and CDR2: SNHLY and FYNNEI. As DNA, the CDR3 is TGTGCCAGCAGTCACCGGAACAGCCTCTCTAATCAGCCCCAGCATTTT. It translates to CASSHRNSLSNQPQHF. Filled out from reference TRBV2 and TRBJ1-5, the complete variable domain reads EPEVTQTPSHQVTQMGQEVILRCVPISNHLYFYWYRQILGQKVEFLVSFYNNEISEKSEIFDDQFSVERPDGSNFTLKIRSTKLEDSAMYFCASSHRNSLSNQPQHFGDGTRLSIL.

V gene TRBV28 combines with J gene TRBJ1-4, with a tentative D call TRBD1 (5 bases). Trimming cost V 2 bases and J 8 bases, with 12 bases left between them. This CDR3 is 14 amino acids long. CDR1 and CDR2 from the germline V gene are MDHEN and SYDVKM. The CDR3 DNA reads as TGTGCCAGCAGTTTAGTGGGACTGGAGGAAAAACTGTTTTTT. Translated: CASSLVGLEEKLFF.

This clone was seen more than once but under ten times. The chain combines TRBV6-5 with TRBJ1-1; D possibly corresponds to TRBD1 (6 bases). The germline V gene has CDR1 MNHEY and CDR2 SVGAGI. V was shortened by 11 bases and J by 0 bases, with 13 bases between the two germline ends. The CDR3 contains 13 residues. The CDR3 loop is CAGQSHLNTEAFF. Here the CDR3 DNA reads TGTGCCGGACAGAGCCACCTGAACACTGAAGCTTTCTTT.

There are a few counts of this clone. The chain joins TRBV7-8 to TRBJ1-6; maybe TRBD1 (5 bases). V dropped 1 base and J dropped 14 bases, with 9 bases sitting between them. Per germline, CDR1 SGHVS and CDR2 FQNEAQ. The CDR3 length is 12 residues. The CDR3 coding sequence is TGTGCCAGCAGCTTAGTCGGGGACTCCCTCCACTTT. As protein: CASSLVGDSLHF. Full variable domain (remainder filled in from reference TRBV7-8 and TRBJ1-6): GAGVSQSPRYKVAKRGQDVALRCDPISGHVSLFWYQQALGQGPEFLTYFQNEAQLDKSGLPSDRFFAERPEGSVSTLKIQRTQQEDSAVYLCASSLVGDSLHFGNGTRLTVT.

This chain joins TRBV7-9 and TRBJ1-3, with 10 positions matching TRBD1. The germline V gene has CDR1 SEHNR and CDR2 FQNEAQ (reference sequence). The junction had 10 bases not matched to a gene; V was cut back by 5 bases and J by 0 bases. This CDR3 contains 18 residues. The CDR3 region has the DNA TGTGCCAGCAGCCCCGGGACAGGGGATGGGCTCTCTGGAAACACCATATATTTT. Protein: CASSPGTGDGLSGNTIYF.

This chain uses TRBV10-2 with TRBJ1-5; D is uncertain. Trimming removed 5 bases from V and 0 bases from J, with 8 bases in between. This CDR3 comprises 14 residues. CDR1 is WSHSY, CDR2 SAAADI, per germline. The CDR3 protein is CASSPDGSNQPQHF. The CDR3 DNA reads TGCGCCAGCAGTCCAGACGGTAGCAATCAGCCCCAGCATTTT.

V and J are TRBV11-2 and TRBJ1-1; the D is unclear. The CDR3 runs to 14 residues. Per the germline V gene, CDR1 is SGHAT and CDR2 is FQNNGV. Trimming took 0 bases from V and 4 from J, leaving 9 bases between them. The DNA for the CDR3 is TGTGCCAGCAGCTTAGATAGGCGGAGCACTGAAGCTTTCTTT. Amino acids: CASSLDRRSTEAFF.

The J gene is TRBJ2-1, the V gene TRBV28, with 12 bases matching TRBD2. V dropped 3 bases and J dropped 6; count of bases not matched to a gene: 12. CDR1 is MDHEN and CDR2 is SYDVKM in the germline V gene. CDR3 length: 18 residues. CDR3 loop: CASSLLAGGGMAGNEQFF. DNA of the CDR3: TGTGCCAGCAGTTTGCTAGCGGGAGGGGGCATGGCCGGCAATGAGCAGTTCTTC.

CDR3 amino acids: CASITAGINTEAFF. CDR3 bases: TGTGCCAGCATCACGGCAGGGATCAACACTGAAGCTTTCTTT. The chain couples TRBV6-5 to TRBJ1-1; D may be TRBD1 (5 bases). V was pared by 7 bases and J by 2 bases, with 14 bases between. The germline V gene encodes CDR1 MNHEY and CDR2 SVGAGI. The CDR3 consists of 14 residues.

The V gene is TRBV29-1, the J gene TRBJ2-5; TRBD2 matches 11 bases. The germline CDR1 and CDR2 sequences are SQVTM and ANQGSEA. The CDR3 has 14 amino acids. After removal of 6 bases from V and 5 bases from J, the junction contained 8 bases not matched to a gene. CDR3 sequence: CSVDLAGGPETQYF. The CDR3 DNA follows: TGCAGCGTCGACTTAGCGGGAGGGCCGGAGACCCAGTACTTC.

The rearrangement joins TRBV9 to TRBJ2-2; 8 bases are a match to TRBD1. This CDR3 contains 16 residues. The ends lost 1 base at V and 6 bases at J; junction bases unmatched: 8. Germline-derived CDR1 and CDR2 are SGDLS and YYNGEE. The CDR3 loop reads CASSVRRQGIPGELFF. CDR3 sequence (DNA): TGTGCCAGCAGCGTACGACGACAGGGGATTCCCGGGGAGCTGTTTTTT.

This clone was counted only a few times. This chain joins TRBV19 and TRBJ2-1; 14 bases match TRBD2. Germline values: CDR1 LNHDA, CDR2 SQIVND (reference sequence). The CDR3 is 16 amino acids. Trimming cost V 6 bases and J 1 base; bases outside gene matches: 2. This chain's CDR3 is CASSRTSGGSYNEQFF. The CDR3, as DNA: TGTGCCAGTAGCAGGACTAGCGGGGGGTCCTACAATGAGCAGTTCTTC. Full variable domain (rest looked up from reference TRBV19 and TRBJ2-1): DGGITQSPKYLFRKEGQNVTLSCEQNLNHDAMYWYRQDPGQGLRLIYYSQIVNDFQKGDIAEGYSVSREKKESFPLTVTSAQKNPTAFYLCASSRTSGGSYNEQFFGPGTRLTVL.

V is TRBV6-5 and J is TRBJ2-7; D unclear. Trimming removed 0 bases from V and 3 bases from J, with 9 bases in between. The CDR3 has 14 residues. Germline V CDR1 and CDR2: MNHEY, SVGAGI. This CDR3 is CASSYSGRDYEQYF. The CDR3 bases are TGTGCCAGCAGTTACTCGGGTAGGGACTACGAGCAGTACTTC.

This clone occurred once. This chain connects TRBV5-4 to TRBJ1-6; 8 bases map to TRBD1. J was trimmed by 6 bases and V by 4 bases; bases with no gene match: 3. CDR1 SGHNT and CDR2 YYREEE come from the germline V gene (reference sequence). This CDR3 is 14 amino acids long. CDR3 sequence reads: CASSRTGSNSPLHF. The CDR3 DNA is TGTGCCAGCAGCAGGACAGGGAGTAATTCACCCCTCCACTTT. Using reference TRBV5-4 and TRBJ1-6 for the parts outside the CDR3, the full variable domain is ETGVTQSPTHLIKTRGQQVTLRCSSQSGHNTVSWYQQALGQGPQFIFQYYREEENGRGNFPPRFSGLQFPNYSSELNVNALELDDSALYLCASSRTGSNSPLHFGNGTRLTVT.